The 14 T cell receptor beta chains in this list originate from one sample, sequenced in a study of beta chain features in type 1 diabetes. The sequenced template was cDNA made from the entire isolated RNA. Clones were read by immunoSEQ multiplex PCR, and TCRdb kept only the in-frame ones, dropping some. The table records some 900,000 clones, 17% of them present only once. What was sequenced was naive CD4+ T cells from blood. The source is a woman between 18 and 29 years old in good health.

V is TRBV9 and J is TRBJ2-2; D remains ambiguous. Per the germline V gene, CDR1 is SGDLS and CDR2 is YYNGEE. The CDR3 runs 15 residues. The germline V and J ends were trimmed by 0 bases and 5 bases, with 11 bases remaining between them. CDR3 in amino acids: CASSVDPGKTGELFF. CDR3 nucleotide sequence: TGTGCCAGCAGCGTAGATCCCGGCAAAACCGGGGAGCTGTTTTTT.

This clone was counted between two and nine times. The V gene is TRBV21-1, the J gene TRBJ2-7. TRBV21-1 is shown as a pseudogene. The CDR3 is made up of 16 amino acids. CDR3 loop: CASSNVGPKARYEQYF. CDR3 DNA: TGTGCCAGCAGCAATGTCGGACCAAAAGCACGCTACGAGCAGTACTTC.

The chain uses TRBV7-2 and TRBJ2-7, with a tentative D call TRBD1 (6 bases). CDR1 SGHTA and CDR2 FQGNSA come from the germline V gene. Trimming stripped 5 bases from V and 1 base from J, with 15 bases between. The CDR3 spans 15 residues. The CDR3 nucleotides are TGTGCCAGCAGCATCCTACAGGGCCCGTCCTACGAGCAGTACTTC. Its protein product is CASSILQGPSYEQYF.

CDR3 sequence reads: CASSVGGGIDQPQHF. The CDR3 DNA reads as TGTGCCAGCAGCGTCGGCGGGGGGATTGATCAGCCCCAGCATTTT. The chain uses TRBV9 and TRBJ1-5, with D perhaps matching TRBD1 (5 bases). Trimming took off 2 bases at V and 5 bases at J, with 14 bases between the two ends. CDR1 SGDLS and CDR2 YYNGEE come from the germline V gene. The CDR3 covers 15 residues.

This clone was recorded a few times. The rearrangement joins TRBV28 to TRBJ1-2, with D perhaps matching TRBD1 (5 bases). The germline CDR1 and CDR2 sequences are MDHEN and SYDVKM. The CDR3 is made up of 13 amino acids. V lost 6 bases and J lost 1, with 9 bases in between. The CDR3 region has the DNA TGTGCCAGCAGCGTCGACAGTAACTATGGCTACACCTTC. This encodes CASSVDSNYGYTF.

The V gene is TRBV9, the J gene TRBJ2-3, with D possibly being TRBD1 or TRBD2 (5 bases each). Trimming removed 1 base from V and 4 bases from J, with 13 bases in between. The CDR3 sequence is 15 residues long. Germline lookup yields CDR1 SGDLS and CDR2 YYNGEE. The CDR3 coding sequence is TGTGCCAGCAGCGTAAGAGAGGGCAGGGCAGATACGCAGTATTTT. Residues: CASSVREGRADTQYF.

A few counts support this clone. This sample also contains other DNA sequences that code for the same CDR3. The V gene is TRBV5-1, the J gene TRBJ1-2, with D maybe TRBD1 (6 bases). The germline gives CDR1 SGHRS, CDR2 YFSETQ. This CDR3 contains 12 residues. Trimming took off 1 base at V and 6 bases at J, with 7 bases between the two ends. As DNA, the CDR3 is TGCGCCAGCAGCTTGTCAGGGGATGGCTACACCTTC. Its protein is CASSLSGDGYTF. The full variable domain, in which reference TRBV5-1 and TRBJ1-2 provide the parts outside the CDR3, is KAGVTQTPRYLIKTRGQQVTLSCSPISGHRSVSWYQQTPGQGLQFLFEYFSETQRNKGNFPGRFSGRQFSNSRSEMNVSTLELGDSALYLCASSLSGDGYTFGSGTRLTVV.

This clone has only a few counts. The chain joins TRBV4-2 to TRBJ1-1, with unresolved D. Trimming shortened V by 0 bases and J by 5 bases, and 13 bases separated the two germline ends. Germline V gene lookup returns CDR1 LGHNA and CDR2 YNFKEQ. CDR3 length: 15 residues. The CDR3 sequence is CASSQDPTVGTEAFF. The DNA of the CDR3 is TGTGCCAGCAGCCAAGATCCGACTGTCGGGACTGAAGCTTTCTTT.

This clone turned up a few times. This chain links TRBV9 with TRBJ2-2; 10 bases match TRBD2. In germline, CDR1 is SGDLS, CDR2 YYNGEE. Trimming at V came to 4 bases and at J to 1 base, leaving 4 bases not matched to a gene. The CDR3 contains 16 residues. Written as DNA, the CDR3 is TGTGCCAGCAGCCCGCTAGCGGGAGTGAACACCGGGGAGCTGTTTTTT. Its translation: CASSPLAGVNTGELFF. Using reference TRBV9 and TRBJ2-2 for the parts outside the CDR3, the full variable domain is DSGVTQTPKHLITATGQRVTLRCSPRSGDLSVYWYQQSLDQGLQFLIQYYNGEERAKGNILERFSAQQFPDLHSELNLSSLELGDSALYFCASSPLAGVNTGELFFGEGSRLTVL.

This clone turned up a few times. The chain links TRBV5-4 to TRBJ1-1, with unresolved D. Germline V gene data show CDR1 as SGHNT and CDR2 as YYREEE (reference sequence). Trimming stripped 4 bases from V and 8 bases from J, with 12 bases between. The CDR3 has 12 amino acids. This CDR3 is CASSTGRTEAFF. As DNA, the CDR3 is TGTGCCAGCAGCACCGGGAGAACAGAAGCTTTCTTT.

This clone occurred a few times. The same CDR3 can be traced to other DNA sequences in this sample. The J gene is TRBJ1-5, the V gene TRBV28, with D unclear. CDR3 length: 12 residues. Germline CDR1 MDHEN, CDR2 SYDVKM. Trimming stripped 5 bases from V and 1 base from J, with 3 bases between. The CDR3 sequence: CASSESNQPQHF. The CDR3 DNA sequence: TGTGCCAGCAGTGAAAGCAATCAGCCCCAGCATTTT.

Here the CDR3 DNA reads TGTGCCAGCAGCTATATAGGCAGCTCCTACAATGAGCAGTTCTTC. Its translation: CASSYIGSSYNEQFF. The V call is TRBV7-8, the J call TRBJ2-1; D remains ambiguous. Germline V gives CDR1 SGHVS, CDR2 FQNEAQ. This CDR3 contains 15 residues. The V gene lost 4 bases and the J gene lost 0 bases, with 10 bases spanning the gap.

This clone has only a few counts. The rearrangement links TRBV7-6 to TRBJ2-1, with D perhaps matching TRBD2 (5 bases). V lost 1 base and J 1 base, leaving 11 bases between the germline ends. Per the germline V gene, CDR1 is SGHVS and CDR2 is FNYEAQ. The CDR3 has 16 amino acids. The CDR3 nucleotides are TGTGCCAGCAGCTTAGAACGGGGTAATTCCTACAATGAGCAGTTCTTC. This gives the protein CASSLERGNSYNEQFF.

The rearrangement joins TRBV5-6 to TRBJ2-1, with a tentative D call TRBD2 (5 bases). Germline V CDR1 and CDR2: SGHDT, YYEEEE. This CDR3 comprises 14 residues. V lost 0 bases, J lost 9 bases, and 13 bases lay in between. The DNA for the CDR3 is TGTGCCAGCAGCTTGGCTATGGAGGTCGGTGAGCAGTTCTTC. Translating it yields CASSLAMEVGEQFF.